This T cell receptor (beta chain) was recorded in a study of vaccination and CD4 T cells after COVID-19. Sequencing of DNA taken from cultured CD4+ T cells relied on the Oncomine TCR Beta short-read assay. TCRdb re-called the PCR reads with MiXCR, one entry per CDR3 protein. The sample has approximately 12,000 distinct CDR3 sequences, around three fifths seen once; the top ten hold approximately 24%. The treatment: approximately 9-day PBMC culture with coronavirus spike peptide pools or control peptides (ViraFEST assay). Trimming removed 6 bases from V and 0 bases from J, with 12 bases in between. There are 15 residues in the CDR3. The germline gives CDR1 LNHDA, CDR2 SQIVND (reference sequence). Comments on this clonotype: No antigen is known for it.

The TCR was taken from a human donor who had recovered from COVID-19. J is TRBJ2-1 and V is TRBV19; D perhaps matches TRBD1 (6 bases). Material: CD4+ T cells from blood, cultured in vitro, obtained before SARS-CoV-2 vaccination. Written as DNA, the CDR3 is TGTGCCAGTAGCAGAGGACAGAGCTCCTACAATGAGCAGTTCTTC. The encoded protein is CASSRGQSSYNEQFF.